Listed below are T cell receptor beta chains from one sample, sequenced in a study of cytotoxic CD8 clonotypes in ibrutinib-treated CLL. TCRdb's table, derived via immunoSEQ multiplex PCR, lists solely in-frame clones and lacks some. The repertoire consists of under 300,000 clones, with 70% occurring once and the leading ten covering 15% to 19%. Sequencing used PBMCs, obtained after 24 months of ibrutinib treatment. These receptors came from a human donor with chronic lymphocytic leukemia. Each CDR3 is given with its conserved first and last residue. A D gene is named only where the DNA matches it firmly. Some rows mark clone size as missing; the rest say once, few, many or name a class of expanded clone.

D gene	V gene	J gene	clone size	CDR3 DNA	CDR3 protein
NA	TRBV14	TRBJ1-4	NA	TGTGCCAGCAGCCACTCGACAGTTACTAATGAAAAACTGTTTTTT	CASSHSTVTNEKLFF
TRBD1	TRBV7-2	TRBJ1-5	NA	TGTGCCAGCAGCCTAGCTCGGGGACAGGCTAGCAATCAGCCCCAGCATTTT	CASSLARGQASNQPQHF
TRBD2	TRBV7-3	TRBJ2-7	NA	TGTGCCAGCAGCTTGGCTAGCGGCTCGGCCGAGCAGTACTTC	CASSLASGSAEQYF
NA	TRBV11-1	TRBJ2-7	NA	TGTGCCAGCAGCCCTCCAGGAGGGTACGAGCAGTACTTC	CASSPPGGYEQYF
NA	TRBV19	TRBJ1-2	NA	TGTGCCAGTAGTATAGTTCCGGGAGGGAGCTACACCTTC	CASSIVPGGSYTF
TRBD1	TRBV18	TRBJ1-5	NA	TGTGCCAGCTCGGGGACAGGTGTTGGCAATCAGCCCCAGCATTTT	CASSGTGVGNQPQHF
TRBD2	TRBV5-4	TRBJ2-7	few	TGTGCCAGCAGCTTGCCGGGACTAGCGGGACAAATCGAGCAGTACTTC	CASSLPGLAGQIEQYF
TRBD1	TRBV25-1	TRBJ2-4	NA	TGTGCCAGCAGTGAGTTACAGGGGGCCACGAACATTCAGTACTTC	CASSELQGATNIQYF
NA	TRBV7-8	TRBJ1-5	NA	TGTGCCAGCAGCTTACTACGAGGGGGAAATAGCAATCAGCCCCAGCATTTT	CASSLLRGGNSNQPQHF
NA	TRBV10-3	TRBJ1-2	few	TGTGCCATCAGTTCCTTCCCGGACAGAAACTATGGCTACACCTTC	CAISSFPDRNYGYTF
TRBD2	TRBV7-2	TRBJ2-7	NA	TGTGCCAGCAGCCGGTCGGCAGCGGGAGTCGGCGAGCAGTACTTC	CASSRSAAGVGEQYF
NA	TRBV7-6	TRBJ2-2	NA	TGTGCCAGCAGCTTAGTTGGCGGCGCGAACACCGGGGAGCTGTTTTTT	CASSLVGGANTGELFF
TRBD1	TRBV5-1	TRBJ2-7	once	TGCGCCAGCAGCCCCTACAGGGACAGTTACGAGCAGTACTTC	CASSPYRDSYEQYF
TRBD1	TRBV28	TRBJ2-4	NA	TGTGCCAGCAGTTCCGCGGCAGGGACAGGGGGCTATGGCAAAAACATTCAGTACTTC	CASSSAAGTGGYGKNIQYF
NA	TRBV19	TRBJ2-7	few	TGTGCCAGTAGTCGCGCCACAGGCTACGAGCAGTACTTC	CASSRATGYEQYF
TRBD1	TRBV6-6	TRBJ2-7	NA	TGTGCCAGCAGTGTAACAGGGGGACCAGCCTACGAGCAGTACTTC	CASSVTGGPAYEQYF
TRBD1	TRBV19	TRBJ2-3	NA	TGTGCCAGTAGAGTCGGACAGGGGGCCACAGATACGCAGTATTTT	CASRVGQGATDTQYF
NA	TRBV9	TRBJ1-1	NA	TGTGCCAGCAGCGTAGTGGCCAACACTGAAGCTTTCTTT	CASSVVANTEAFF
NA	TRBV7-2	TRBJ2-7	NA	TGTGCCAGCAGCTCGCATATCGGAGGCGAGCAGTACTTC	CASSSHIGGEQYF
TRBD1	TRBV2	TRBJ2-2	once	TGTGCCAGCACCCCGGGACAGTTTTTAACCGGGGAGCTGTTTTTT	CASTPGQFLTGELFF
TRBD1	TRBV4-1	TRBJ1-2	NA	TGCGCCAGCAGCCAAGACCCGACAGGGGGAACCTATGGCTACACCTTC	CASSQDPTGGTYGYTF
TRBD2	TRBV27	TRBJ2-5	NA	TGTGCCAGCAGTCTAGCGGGAGGACCCGTCGGGACCCAGTACTTC	CASSLAGGPVGTQYF
TRBD1	TRBV2	TRBJ1-5	NA	TGTGCCGCCAGAGGACAGGGGGCTGGGCAGCCCCAGCATTTT	CAARGQGAGQPQHF
NA	TRBV9	TRBJ2-3	NA	TGTGCCAGCAGCGTTACAGGGTGGGCTTTAACAGATACGCAGTATTTT	CASSVTGWALTDTQYF
NA	TRBV28	TRBJ1-5	NA	TGTGCCAGCAGCACCTCGGGGGAGGACCGCCGGCCCCAGCATTTT	CASSTSGEDRRPQHF
NA	TRBV29-1	TRBJ1-1	NA	TGCAGCGTTGAAGGGACAGTTAAAGCTTTCTTT	CSVEGTVKAFF
NA	TRBV6-4	TRBJ1-1	NA	TGTGCCAGCAGTCAGCGAATGAACACTGAAGCTTTCTTT	CASSQRMNTEAFF
NA	TRBV6-6	TRBJ1-1	NA	TGTGCCAGCAGTTACTACGGGGGGACGAACACTGAAGCTTTCTTT	CASSYYGGTNTEAFF
TRBD2	TRBV14	TRBJ2-7	NA	TGTGCCAGCAGCCAGATAGGACTAGCGGGAGCAGGGGAGCAGTACTTC	CASSQIGLAGAGEQYF
TRBD2	TRBV7-3	TRBJ2-1	few	TGTGCCAGCAGCTTATTAGCGGGAGTCACGCATGAGCAGTTCTTC	CASSLLAGVTHEQFF
NA	TRBV5-6	TRBJ2-7	NA	TGTGCCAGCAGCTCTTATAGCGGCTCCTACGAGCAGTACTTC	CASSSYSGSYEQYF
TRBD1	TRBV5-6	TRBJ2-5	NA	TGTGCCAGCAGCCTATGGTATGGGGACAGGGGTCAGACCCAGTACTTC	CASSLWYGDRGQTQYF
NA	TRBV27	TRBJ2-7	few	TGTGCCAGCAGTTCACCGGGCTGGGAGCAGTACTTC	CASSSPGWEQYF
TRBD1	TRBV25-1	TRBJ1-4	NA	TGTGCCAGCAGTGAACCGGGACAGGGGATTGAAAAACTGTTTTTT	CASSEPGQGIEKLFF
NA	TRBV27	TRBJ1-4	NA	TGTGCCAGCAGACCGGGACGGTCTAATGAAAAACTGTTTTTT	CASRPGRSNEKLFF
NA	TRBV28	TRBJ2-7	NA	TGTGCCAGCAGTTTTCTTAGTCCCCCCGGCGAGCAGTACTTC	CASSFLSPPGEQYF
NA	TRBV2	TRBJ1-5	few	TGTGCCAGCAGCGGAGTTGGGGCGGTGAGCAATCAGCCCCAGCATTTT	CASSGVGAVSNQPQHF
NA	TRBV4-1	TRBJ2-5	few	TGCGCCAGCAGCCAAGGGTGGGGTGTGATCGAGACCCAGTACTTC	CASSQGWGVIETQYF
NA	TRBV11-3	TRBJ2-7	once	TGTGCCAGCACACCTCCGACTAGTTCCTACGAGCAGTACTTC	CASTPPTSSYEQYF
NA	TRBV27	TRBJ2-7	NA	TGTGCCAGCAGGACTTCTTTAGGGGACTACGAGCAGTACTTC	CASRTSLGDYEQYF
TRBD2	TRBV15	TRBJ2-7	NA	TGTGCCACCAGCCCCGCCCTAGCGGGAGGCCTAGACGAGCAGTACTTC	CATSPALAGGLDEQYF
TRBD2	TRBV7-3	TRBJ2-3	NA	TGTGCCAGCAGCTCCAGCGGGAGTGGGGGCACAGATACGCAGTATTTT	CASSSSGSGGTDTQYF
TRBD2	TRBV7-2	TRBJ2-1	NA	TGTGCCAGCAGCTTAGATGCACTAGCGGGAGTGAATGAGCAGTTCTTC	CASSLDALAGVNEQFF
TRBD2	TRBV28	TRBJ2-7	once	TGTGCCAGCAGTTCGGGACTAGCGGGATTCTACGAGCAGTACTTC	CASSSGLAGFYEQYF
TRBD1	TRBV2	TRBJ1-5	NA	TGTGCCAGCAGTGATGACCGGGACAGGGATTCCCCCCAGCATTTT	CASSDDRDRDSPQHF
NA	TRBV6-5	TRBJ2-7	NA	TGTGCCAGCAGCAGGGAGTACGAGCAGTACTTC	CASSREYEQYF
TRBD1	TRBV30	TRBJ1-5	NA	TGTGCCTGGTCGACAGGGGGGAATCAGCCCCAGCATTTT	CAWSTGGNQPQHF
NA	TRBV28	TRBJ2-4	NA	TGTGCCAGCAGGCCATACGGTGGGAGCAGGGACATTCAGTACTTC	CASRPYGGSRDIQYF
TRBD2	TRBV19	TRBJ2-1	once	TGTGCCAGTCGGGGACTAGCGGGAGCCGACTCCTACAATGAGCAGTTCTTC	CASRGLAGADSYNEQFF
NA	TRBV5-8	TRBJ2-5	NA	TGTGCCAGCAGCTTGGTGGAGACCCAGTACTTC	CASSLVETQYF
NA	TRBV5-4	TRBJ1-4	NA	TGTGCCAGCAGCTCACTTCGGGAGGAAAAACTGTTTTTT	CASSSLREEKLFF
NA	TRBV19	TRBJ1-1	NA	TGTGCCAGTAGTATAGTTGGGGTCACTGAAGCTTTCTTT	CASSIVGVTEAFF
NA	TRBV28	TRBJ1-5	few	TGTGCCAGCAGCCGGGGGGGAGGCAATCAGCCCCAGCATTTT	CASSRGGGNQPQHF
TRBD2	TRBV10-3	TRBJ2-5	NA	TGTGCCATCAGTGATGTGACTAGCGGGGAGACCCAGTACTTC	CAISDVTSGETQYF
TRBD2	TRBV6-6	TRBJ2-1	few	TGTGCCAGCAGCCTACTAGCGGGAGGTTATGAGCAGTTCTTC	CASSLLAGGYEQFF